A single sample is the source of the 13 T cell receptor beta chains below, sequenced in a study of shared clonotypes between healthy human individuals. The repertoire was sequenced with immunoSEQ multiplex PCR; TCRdb's copy has only in-frame clones and lacks some. This sample has about 600,000 clones, with about 96% found just once. The sequencing input was naive CD4+ T cells sorted from blood. Subset of the sample: CD45RA+ positively selected. The receptors derive from a woman between 25 and 40 years old in good health.

In DNA form, the CDR3 reads TGTGCCAGCTCACCACCGTCAGAAATAGCCAAAAACATTCAGTACTTC. This encodes CASSPPSEIAKNIQYF. This chain connects TRBV18 to TRBJ2-4, with D uncertain. This CDR3 spans 16 amino acids. V was trimmed by 0 bases and J by 0 bases, leaving 9 bases between them. CDR1 and CDR2 from the germline V gene are KGHSH and LQKENI. Together with reference TRBV18 and TRBJ2-4, the CDR3 gives the full variable domain: NAGVMQNPRHLVRRRGQEARLRCSPMKGHSHVYWYRQLPEEGLKFMVYLQKENIIDESGMPKERFSAEFPKEGPSILRIQQVVRGDSAAYFCASSPPSEIAKNIQYFGAGTRLSVL.

The rearrangement links TRBV10-3 to TRBJ2-3; 11 bases match TRBD2. The germline V gene encodes CDR1 ENHRY and CDR2 SYGVKD. With 6 bases clipped from V and 0 bases from J, the junction kept 11 bases outside the gene matches. The CDR3 is 18 residues long. CDR3 in DNA: TGTGCCATCAGAGATCCGGGACTAGCGGCCTCTAGCACAGATACGCAGTATTTT. Protein product: CAIRDPGLAASSTDTQYF.

This chain joins TRBV10-3 and TRBJ2-3; D not resolved. Per germline, CDR1 ENHRY and CDR2 SYGVKD. V lost 2 bases and J 6 bases, leaving 12 bases between the germline ends. The CDR3 sequence is 14 residues long. CDR3 sequence: CAISEGPAPDTQYF. The CDR3 DNA sequence: TGTGCCATCAGTGAGGGGCCGGCCCCCGATACGCAGTATTTT.

The chain links TRBV29-1 to TRBJ1-2; perhaps TRBD1 as D (6 bases). Deletions cut 4 bases from V and 4 bases from J, with 19 bases between. Germline CDR1 SQVTM, CDR2 ANQGSEA. This CDR3 is built from 15 residues. The CDR3 protein is CSVVISQGPIYGYTF. In DNA form, the CDR3 reads TGCAGCGTTGTAATATCCCAGGGGCCGATCTATGGCTACACCTTC.

The chain's CDR3 is CASSELGGAGTGELFF. The CDR3 nucleotides are TGTGCCAGCAGTGAACTTGGAGGGGCGGGCACCGGGGAGCTGTTTTTT. The genes are TRBV2 and TRBJ2-2; a weak D match, TRBD2 (6 bases). Germline V lookup: CDR1 SNHLY, CDR2 FYNNEI. This CDR3 is built from 16 residues. Trimming took off 2 bases at V and 4 bases at J, with 14 bases between the two ends.

The chain's CDR3 is CASSPGLVADTQYF. CDR3 sequence (DNA): TGTGCCAGCAGTCCCGGACTAGTCGCAGATACGCAGTATTTT. J is TRBJ2-3 and V is TRBV6-6; TRBD2 agrees at 7 bases. This CDR3 spans 14 amino acids. Germline CDR1 is MNHNY and CDR2 is SVGAGI (reference sequence). Trimming took 5 bases from V and 4 from J; bases not matched to a gene: 6.

The CDR3, as DNA: TGCGCCAGCAGCTTGGGCCCCTTGGGCGAAAGTACCGGGGAGCTGTTTTTT. This translates into CASSLGPLGESTGELFF. The chain is built from TRBV5-1 and TRBJ2-2; D gene unclear. V was shortened by 0 bases and J by 5 bases, with 17 bases between the two germline ends. This CDR3 has 17 amino acids. Germline CDR1 is SGHRS and CDR2 is YFSETQ.

The chain links TRBV4-1 to TRBJ2-3, with 9 positions matching TRBD1. The CDR3 is 15 amino acids. Trimming removed 4 bases from V and 6 bases from J; junction bases left unmatched: 8. The V gene's germline CDR1 is MGHRA and CDR2 YSYEKL. The CDR3 reads CASSRGQGPPDTQYF. The CDR3 DNA reads as TGCGCCAGCAGCCGCGGACAGGGGCCTCCGGATACGCAGTATTTT.

The count of this clone is one. The V and J genes are TRBV2 and TRBJ2-3, with 11 bases that match TRBD1. The V segment lost 5 bases and the J segment 3 bases; nucleotides outside the gene matches: 10. CDR1 and CDR2 from the germline V gene are SNHLY and FYNNEI. The CDR3 runs 17 residues. CDR3 loop: CASSTDRGRTGTDTQYF. For the CDR3, the DNA is TGTGCCAGCAGTACGGACAGGGGGCGCACGGGAACAGATACGCAGTATTTT.

The V and J genes are TRBV5-1 and TRBJ2-7, with D possibly being TRBD1 or TRBD2 (5 bases each). Trimming took 3 bases from V and 6 from J, leaving 13 bases between them. CDR1 SGHRS and CDR2 YFSETQ come from the germline V gene. The CDR3 runs to 13 residues. The CDR3: CASSWDPASEQYF. CDR3 DNA sequence: TGCGCCAGCAGCTGGGACCCCGCCTCCGAGCAGTACTTC. The full variable domain, with the rest looked up from reference TRBV5-1 and TRBJ2-7, is KAGVTQTPRYLIKTRGQQVTLSCSPISGHRSVSWYQQTPGQGLQFLFEYFSETQRNKGNFPGRFSGRQFSNSRSEMNVSTLELGDSALYLCASSWDPASEQYFGPGTRLTVT.

The chain is built from TRBV7-2 and TRBJ2-7; D perhaps matches TRBD2 (6 bases). The CDR3 runs to 14 residues. The V and J ends lost 5 bases and 6 bases respectively, with 17 bases between them. Germline V lookup: CDR1 SGHTA, CDR2 FQGNSA. The CDR3 DNA reads TGTGCCAGCAGCCCCACTTCGGGGGAAGTCGAGCAGTACTTC. It encodes CASSPTSGEVEQYF.

The genes are TRBV5-6 and TRBJ2-7; 11 bases are a match to TRBD1. Trimming took 4 bases from V and 3 from J; bases not matched to a gene: 6. The CDR3 length is 15 residues. Germline-derived CDR1 and CDR2 are SGHDT and YYEEEE. DNA of the CDR3: TGTGCCAGCAGCCGGCCGGGGACAGGGGGCTACGAGCAGTACTTC. It yields the protein CASSRPGTGGYEQYF.

The chain uses TRBV5-1 and TRBJ1-4, with D hard to call. The V gene lost 0 bases and the J gene lost 0 bases, with 3 bases spanning the gap. The CDR3 sequence is 14 residues long. Germline CDR1 and CDR2: SGHRS and YFSETQ. As DNA, the CDR3 is TGCGCCAGCAGCTTGGAACCAACTAATGAAAAACTGTTTTTT. Translated: CASSLEPTNEKLFF.